The table lists the clone carrying this TCR beta chain with a few counts. Its antigen remains unidentified. Points from the study as a whole: Tumor Tregs overlapped most with tumor, then blood, naive CD4+ cells.

Each CDR3 protein is one row after TCRdb ran MiXCR on the 5' RACE reads. This table has tens of thousands of distinct CDR3 sequences, roughly 24% appearing once. Germline V gene data show CDR1 as SGDLS and CDR2 as YYNGEE. V lost 3 bases to trimming and J lost 5 bases; unmatched junction nucleotides: 8. This CDR3 spans 15 amino acids. Input material: naive CD4+ T cells sorted from a lymph node. The subset was: naive CD4+ T cells, CD4+CD45RA+CD25-. This TCR derives from a female donor with breast cancer. This chain joins TRBV9 and TRBJ2-5; 9 nucleotides agree with TRBD1. In DNA form, the CDR3 reads TGTGCCAGCAGCGGCACAGGGGGCGACGGGGAGACCCAGTACTTC. It yields the protein CASSGTGGDGETQYF.